This TCR beta chain was sequenced in a study of blood T cell repertoires in COVID-19. In the study overall: COVID-19 samples collected from the United States, Italy and Spain covered acute and convalescent phases. The cDNA or gDNA used as material had been derived from T cells, B-cell-depleted T cells, or PBMCs.

Trimming stripped 6 bases from V and 0 bases from J, with 14 bases between. Germline CDR1 and CDR2: LNHNV and YYDKDF (reference sequence). The CDR3 has 16 residues. Original data processing: Reference gene primer amplification yielded estimated nucleated cell counts. Profiling relied on immunoSEQ multiplex PCR, and the TCRdb table lists in-frame clones only, not all of them. From that table come the V and J calls and clone size; the DNA was used to work out D and trimming. The data show about 190,000 clones, over 75% seen once. The receptor was derived from a woman aged 45 to 65 with acute or convalescent COVID-19. Sequencing was performed on peripheral blood. The V gene is TRBV15, the J gene TRBJ2-2; D may be TRBD2 (5 bases). The CDR3 here is CATSREFYANTGELFF. CDR3 nucleotides: TGTGCCACCAGTAGGGAGTTTTACGCGAACACCGGGGAGCTGTTTTTT.